This T cell receptor beta chain was sequenced during a study of blood T cells in healthy people across ages. Sample-barcoded 5' priming and a J-beta primer mix drove a second PCR of 7 to 11 cycles. Any given sample supplied a minimum of 2.5 million CDR3-containing paired-end reads. TCRdb redid the calling of the 5' RACE reads with MiXCR, one entry per CDR3 protein. The data show more than 1 million distinct CDR3 sequences, 35% to 50% seen once. V lost 5 bases, J lost 11 bases, and 14 bases stayed unmatched. CDR1 is DFQATT, CDR2 SNEGSKA, per germline (reference sequence). This CDR3 region has 13 residues.

The chain is built from TRBV20-1 and TRBJ2-5, with TRBD1 identical over 7 bases. The material sequenced was blood. The TCR was taken from a woman in her fifties or sixties in good health. CDR3 loop: CSAGEDRDGKQYF. The CDR3 nucleotides read TGCAGTGCTGGGGAAGACAGGGACGGGAAGCAGTACTTC.